The rows below give T cell receptor beta chains drawn from one sample of a study of T-cell memory formation after mild COVID-19. Each CDR3 protein is one row after TCRdb ran MiXCR on the 5' RACE reads. The top ten clones hold over 20% of a sample with 250,000 to 350,000 distinct CDR3 sequences, less than 20% of them seen once. Sequencing was performed on PBMCs or a T cell subset sorted from them (not recorded which). The receptors here all came from a man aged 18 to 29 who had mild COVID-19 (a few samples of this study predate the infection). Cell type and time point are not known. CDR3s include the opening cysteine and the closing phenylalanine or tryptophan. Fields, in order: J gene, clone size, V gene, D gene, CDR3 protein, CDR3 DNA. The D gene is left open where the match is weak. Only part of the rows carry a size: once, few, many, or a class if the clone is expanded.

j_call: TRBJ1-5
clone_size: NA
v_call: TRBV10-3
d_call: NA
cdr3_aa: CAISDQPQPQHF
cdr3_nt: TGTGCCATCAGTGACCAGCCGCAGCCCCAGCATTTT

j_call: TRBJ1-2
clone_size: NA
v_call: TRBV29-1
d_call: NA
cdr3_aa: CSVEDLEVCF
cdr3_nt: TGCAGCGTTGAAGATTTGGAAGTCTGCTTC

j_call: TRBJ2-5
clone_size: NA
v_call: TRBV6-5
d_call: NA
cdr3_aa: CASSYPAGETQYF
cdr3_nt: TGTGCCAGCAGTTACCCGGCAGGAGAGACCCAGTACTTC

j_call: TRBJ2-2
clone_size: few
v_call: TRBV28
d_call: TRBD2
cdr3_aa: CASTAHSGPTGELFF
cdr3_nt: TGTGCCAGCACTGCCCATAGCGGGCCCACCGGGGAGCTGTTTTTT

j_call: TRBJ2-1
clone_size: NA
v_call: TRBV4-1
d_call: TRBD1
cdr3_aa: CASSLLNRGDEQFF
cdr3_nt: TGCGCCAGCAGCCTGTTAAACAGGGGCGATGAGCAGTTCTTC

j_call: TRBJ2-4
clone_size: NA
v_call: TRBV4-3
d_call: NA
cdr3_aa: CASSQGLQGLPKNIQYF
cdr3_nt: TGCGCCAGCAGCCAAGGGCTCCAGGGACTTCCCAAAAACATTCAGTACTTC

j_call: TRBJ2-1
clone_size: many
v_call: TRBV12-3/TRBV12-4
d_call: TRBD2
cdr3_aa: CASRLGGAQGNEQFF
cdr3_nt: TGTGCCAGCAGGCTCGGGGGGGCCCAGGGCAATGAGCAGTTCTTC

j_call: TRBJ1-1
clone_size: few
v_call: TRBV3-2
d_call: NA
cdr3_aa: CASVGMNTEAFF
cdr3_nt: TGTGCCAGCGTCGGAATGAACACTGAAGCTTTCTTT

j_call: TRBJ2-4
clone_size: few
v_call: TRBV3-1
d_call: TRBD1
cdr3_aa: CASSPQGYGNIQYF
cdr3_nt: TGTGCCAGCAGCCCACAGGGGTATGGGAACATTCAGTACTTC

j_call: TRBJ2-1
clone_size: NA
v_call: TRBV7-9
d_call: NA
cdr3_aa: CASSLHGNEQFF
cdr3_nt: TGTGCCAGCAGCTTACACGGGAATGAGCAGTTCTTC

j_call: TRBJ2-5
clone_size: few
v_call: TRBV10-3
d_call: NA
cdr3_aa: CAIRVDWGETQYF
cdr3_nt: TGTGCCATCAGGGTAGACTGGGGGGAGACCCAGTACTTC

j_call: TRBJ2-5
clone_size: NA
v_call: TRBV7-2
d_call: NA
cdr3_aa: CASSLSREKTQYF
cdr3_nt: TGTGCCAGCAGCTTATCCCGGGAGAAGACCCAGTACTTC

j_call: TRBJ2-3
clone_size: NA
v_call: TRBV20-1
d_call: NA
cdr3_aa: CSASGSTNTQYF
cdr3_nt: TGCAGTGCTAGCGGGAGCACAAATACGCAGTATTTT

j_call: TRBJ2-5
clone_size: few
v_call: TRBV5-1
d_call: NA
cdr3_aa: CASSLLSSALETQYF
cdr3_nt: TGCGCCAGCAGCTTGTTGTCTAGCGCTCTCGAGACCCAGTACTTC

j_call: TRBJ2-4
clone_size: NA
v_call: TRBV7-2
d_call: NA
cdr3_aa: CASSHQVGGLAKNIQYF
cdr3_nt: TGTGCCAGCAGCCATCAGGTGGGGGGGCTAGCCAAAAACATTCAGTACTTC

j_call: TRBJ2-1
clone_size: many
v_call: TRBV12-3/TRBV12-4
d_call: NA
cdr3_aa: CASRGGRYNEQFF
cdr3_nt: TGTGCCAGCAGGGGGGGACGGTACAATGAGCAGTTCTTC

j_call: TRBJ1-3
clone_size: NA
v_call: TRBV5-6
d_call: NA
cdr3_aa: CASSGQYSGNTIYF
cdr3_nt: TGTGCCAGCAGCGGACAGTACTCTGGAAACACCATATATTTT

j_call: TRBJ1-1
clone_size: NA
v_call: TRBV12-3/TRBV12-4
d_call: NA
cdr3_aa: CASSLPQNGDTEAFF
cdr3_nt: TGTGCCAGCAGTTTACCCCAGAACGGAGACACTGAAGCTTTCTTT

j_call: TRBJ1-2
clone_size: few
v_call: TRBV5-1
d_call: TRBD1
cdr3_aa: CASSPGQRDDGYTF
cdr3_nt: TGCGCCAGCAGCCCGGGACAGCGGGATGATGGCTACACCTTC

j_call: TRBJ2-2
clone_size: few
v_call: TRBV7-2
d_call: NA
cdr3_aa: CASSLDGRETGELFF
cdr3_nt: TGTGCCAGCAGCTTAGACGGCAGGGAAACCGGGGAGCTGTTTTTT

j_call: TRBJ2-3
clone_size: many
v_call: TRBV7-9
d_call: TRBD2
cdr3_aa: CASSPKGSGGAGGDTQYF
cdr3_nt: TGTGCCAGCAGCCCCAAGGGTAGCGGGGGCGCCGGGGGAGATACGCAGTATTTT

j_call: TRBJ2-6
clone_size: many
v_call: TRBV20-1
d_call: NA
cdr3_aa: CSARVQGAPGANVLTF
cdr3_nt: TGCAGTGCTAGAGTTCAGGGAGCCCCTGGGGCCAACGTCCTGACTTTC

j_call: TRBJ1-5
clone_size: NA
v_call: TRBV6-6
d_call: NA
cdr3_aa: CASTPSYGTQYQPQHF
cdr3_nt: TGTGCCAGCACCCCTTCTTACGGGACACAGTATCAGCCCCAGCATTTT

j_call: TRBJ2-5
clone_size: NA
v_call: TRBV2
d_call: NA
cdr3_aa: CASSERTFEETQYF
cdr3_nt: TGTGCCAGCAGTGAACGCACCTTCGAGGAGACCCAGTACTTC

j_call: TRBJ2-1
clone_size: NA
v_call: TRBV28
d_call: NA
cdr3_aa: CASSPLAHEQFF
cdr3_nt: TGTGCCAGCAGTCCACTAGCCCATGAGCAGTTCTTC

j_call: TRBJ1-6
clone_size: few
v_call: TRBV5-1
d_call: TRBD1
cdr3_aa: CASSPEGARISSSPLHF
cdr3_nt: TGCGCCAGCAGCCCGGAGGGGGCCCGAATATCAAGTTCACCCCTCCACTTT